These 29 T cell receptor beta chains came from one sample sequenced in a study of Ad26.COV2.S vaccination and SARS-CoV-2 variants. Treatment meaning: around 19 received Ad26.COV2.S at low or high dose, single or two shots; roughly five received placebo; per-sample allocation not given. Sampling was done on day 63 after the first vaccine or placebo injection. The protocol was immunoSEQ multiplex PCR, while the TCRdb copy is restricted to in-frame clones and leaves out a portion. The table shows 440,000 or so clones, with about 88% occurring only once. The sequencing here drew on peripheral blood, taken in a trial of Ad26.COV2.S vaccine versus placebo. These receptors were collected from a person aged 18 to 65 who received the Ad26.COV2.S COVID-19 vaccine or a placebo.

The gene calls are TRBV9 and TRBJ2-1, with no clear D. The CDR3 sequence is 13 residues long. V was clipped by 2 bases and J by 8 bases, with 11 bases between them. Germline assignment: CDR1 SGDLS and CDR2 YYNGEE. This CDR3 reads CASSVDIVDEQFF. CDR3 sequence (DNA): TGTGCCAGCAGCGTGGATATTGTCGATGAGCAGTTCTTC.

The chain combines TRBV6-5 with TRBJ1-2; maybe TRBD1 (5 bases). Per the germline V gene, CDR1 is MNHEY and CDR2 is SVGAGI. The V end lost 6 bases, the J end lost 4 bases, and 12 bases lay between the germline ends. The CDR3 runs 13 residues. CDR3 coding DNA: TGTGCCAGCAGCCTCAGGGACCTCTATGGCTACACCTTC. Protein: CASSLRDLYGYTF.

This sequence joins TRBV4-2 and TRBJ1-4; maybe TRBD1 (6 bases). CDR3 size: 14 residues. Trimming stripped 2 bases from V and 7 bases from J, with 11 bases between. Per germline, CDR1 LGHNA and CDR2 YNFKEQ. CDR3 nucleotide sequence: TGTGCCAGCAGCCAAATGACAGGTTTTGAAAAACTGTTTTTT. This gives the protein CASSQMTGFEKLFF.

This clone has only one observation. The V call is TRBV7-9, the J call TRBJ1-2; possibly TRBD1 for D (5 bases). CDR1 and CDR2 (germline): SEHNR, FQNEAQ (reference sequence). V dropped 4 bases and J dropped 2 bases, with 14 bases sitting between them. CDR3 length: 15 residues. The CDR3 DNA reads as TGTGCCAGCAGCTCGACCTCCGGGACGAACTATGGCTACACCTTC. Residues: CASSSTSGTNYGYTF.

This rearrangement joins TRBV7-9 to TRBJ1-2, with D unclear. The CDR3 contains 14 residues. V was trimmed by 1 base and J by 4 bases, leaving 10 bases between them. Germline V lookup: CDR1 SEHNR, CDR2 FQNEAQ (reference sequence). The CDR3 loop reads CASSLVEGSYGYTF. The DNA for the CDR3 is TGTGCCAGCAGCTTAGTGGAGGGTTCCTATGGCTACACCTTC.

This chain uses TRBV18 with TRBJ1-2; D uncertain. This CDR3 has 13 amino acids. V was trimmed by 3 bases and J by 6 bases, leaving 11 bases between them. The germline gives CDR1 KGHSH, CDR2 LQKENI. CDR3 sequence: CASSPTEGHGYTF. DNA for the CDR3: TGTGCCAGCTCACCCACGGAAGGACATGGCTACACCTTC.

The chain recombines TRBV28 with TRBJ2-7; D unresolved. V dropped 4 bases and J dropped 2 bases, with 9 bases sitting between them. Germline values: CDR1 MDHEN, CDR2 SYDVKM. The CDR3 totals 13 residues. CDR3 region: CASSWGRAYEQYF. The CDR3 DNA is TGTGCCAGCAGTTGGGGTCGGGCCTACGAGCAGTACTTC.

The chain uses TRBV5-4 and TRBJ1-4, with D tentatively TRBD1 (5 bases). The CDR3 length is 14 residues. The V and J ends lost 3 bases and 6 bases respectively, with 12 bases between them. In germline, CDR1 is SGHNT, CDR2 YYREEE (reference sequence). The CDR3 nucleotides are TGTGCCAGCAGCTGGGGGGGACTGGATGAAAAACTGTTTTTT. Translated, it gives CASSWGGLDEKLFF.

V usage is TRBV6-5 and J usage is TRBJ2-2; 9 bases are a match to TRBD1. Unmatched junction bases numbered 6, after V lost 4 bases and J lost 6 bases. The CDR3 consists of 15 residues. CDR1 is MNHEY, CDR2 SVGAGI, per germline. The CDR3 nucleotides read TGTGCCAGCAGTTCGGGACAGGGTGTTGCCGGGGAGCTGTTTTTT. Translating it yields CASSSGQGVAGELFF.

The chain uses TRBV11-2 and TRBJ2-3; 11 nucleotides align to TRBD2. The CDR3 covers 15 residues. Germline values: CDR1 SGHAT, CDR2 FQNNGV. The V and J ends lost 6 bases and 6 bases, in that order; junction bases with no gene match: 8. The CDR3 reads CASRPGLAGWDTQYF. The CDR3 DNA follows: TGTGCCAGCAGACCAGGACTAGCGGGTTGGGATACGCAGTATTTT.

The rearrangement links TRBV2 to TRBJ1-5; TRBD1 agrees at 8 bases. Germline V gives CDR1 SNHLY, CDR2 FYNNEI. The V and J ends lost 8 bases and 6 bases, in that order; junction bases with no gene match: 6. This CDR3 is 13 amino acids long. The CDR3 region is CASAGTGVQPQHF. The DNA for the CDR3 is TGTGCCAGCGCCGGGACAGGAGTTCAGCCCCAGCATTTT. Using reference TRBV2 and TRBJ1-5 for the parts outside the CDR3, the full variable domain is EPEVTQTPSHQVTQMGQEVILRCVPISNHLYFYWYRQILGQKVEFLVSFYNNEISEKSEIFDDQFSVERPDGSNFTLKIRSTKLEDSAMYFCASAGTGVQPQHFGDGTRLSIL.

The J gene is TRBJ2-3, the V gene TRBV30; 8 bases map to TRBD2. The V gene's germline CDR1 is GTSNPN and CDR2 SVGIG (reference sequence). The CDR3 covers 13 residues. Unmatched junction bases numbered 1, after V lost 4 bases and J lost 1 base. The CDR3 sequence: CAWTSGRTDTQYF. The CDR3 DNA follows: TGTGCCTGGACTAGCGGGCGCACAGATACGCAGTATTTT.

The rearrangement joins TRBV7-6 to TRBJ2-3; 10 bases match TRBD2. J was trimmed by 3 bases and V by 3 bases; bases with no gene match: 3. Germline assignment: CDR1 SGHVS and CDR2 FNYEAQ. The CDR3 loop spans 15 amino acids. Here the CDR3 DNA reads TGTGCCAGCAGCTTGCCTAGCGGGAGAACAGATACGCAGTATTTT. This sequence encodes CASSLPSGRTDTQYF.

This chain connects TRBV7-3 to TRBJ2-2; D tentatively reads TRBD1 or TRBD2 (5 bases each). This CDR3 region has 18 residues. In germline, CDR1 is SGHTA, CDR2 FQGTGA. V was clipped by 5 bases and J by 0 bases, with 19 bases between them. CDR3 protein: CASSRQGALASNTGELFF. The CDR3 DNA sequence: TGTGCCAGCAGCCGACAAGGGGCTCTAGCCTCGAACACCGGGGAGCTGTTTTTT.

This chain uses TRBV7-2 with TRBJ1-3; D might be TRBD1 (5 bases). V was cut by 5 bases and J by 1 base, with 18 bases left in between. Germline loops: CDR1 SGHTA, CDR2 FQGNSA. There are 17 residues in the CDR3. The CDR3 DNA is TGTGCCAGCAGCCCATCGCGGCAGGGAGTATCTGGAAACACCATATATTTT. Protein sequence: CASSPSRQGVSGNTIYF.

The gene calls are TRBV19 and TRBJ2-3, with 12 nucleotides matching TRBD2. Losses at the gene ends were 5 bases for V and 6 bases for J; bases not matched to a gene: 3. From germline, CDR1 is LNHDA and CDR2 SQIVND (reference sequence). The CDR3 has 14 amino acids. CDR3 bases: TGTGCCAGTAGTGCTAGCGGGGGGGCCGATACGCAGTATTTT. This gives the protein CASSASGGADTQYF.

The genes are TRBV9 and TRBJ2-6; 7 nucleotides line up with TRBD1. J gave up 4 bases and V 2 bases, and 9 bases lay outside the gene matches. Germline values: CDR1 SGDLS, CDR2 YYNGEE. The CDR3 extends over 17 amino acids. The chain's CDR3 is CASSVGTAISGANVLTF. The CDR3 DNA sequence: TGTGCCAGCAGCGTGGGGACAGCGATCTCCGGGGCCAACGTCCTGACTTTC.

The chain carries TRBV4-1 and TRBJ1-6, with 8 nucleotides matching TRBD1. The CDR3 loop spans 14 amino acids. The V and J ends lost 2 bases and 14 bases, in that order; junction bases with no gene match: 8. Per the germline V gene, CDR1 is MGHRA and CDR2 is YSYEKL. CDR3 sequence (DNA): TGCGCCAGCAGCCAACCGCGGACAGGGAGGACCCTCCACTTT. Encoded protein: CASSQPRTGRTLHF.

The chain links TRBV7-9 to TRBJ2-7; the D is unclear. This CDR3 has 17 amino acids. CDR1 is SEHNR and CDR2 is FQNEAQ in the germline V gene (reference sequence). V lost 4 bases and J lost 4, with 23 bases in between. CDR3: CASSSFPDGTPLYEQYF. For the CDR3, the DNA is TGTGCCAGCAGCTCGTTTCCGGACGGTACCCCCCTATACGAGCAGTACTTC.

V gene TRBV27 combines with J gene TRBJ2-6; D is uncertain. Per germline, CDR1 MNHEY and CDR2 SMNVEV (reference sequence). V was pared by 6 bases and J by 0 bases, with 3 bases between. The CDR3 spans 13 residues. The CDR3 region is CASRFSGANVLTF. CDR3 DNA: TGTGCCAGCAGGTTCTCTGGGGCCAACGTCCTGACTTTC.

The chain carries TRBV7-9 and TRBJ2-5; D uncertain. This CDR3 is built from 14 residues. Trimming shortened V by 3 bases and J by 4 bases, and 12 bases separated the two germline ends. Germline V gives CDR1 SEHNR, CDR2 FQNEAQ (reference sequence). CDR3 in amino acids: CASSFRPSGETQYF. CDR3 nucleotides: TGTGCCAGCAGCTTCCGTCCATCTGGAGAGACCCAGTACTTC.

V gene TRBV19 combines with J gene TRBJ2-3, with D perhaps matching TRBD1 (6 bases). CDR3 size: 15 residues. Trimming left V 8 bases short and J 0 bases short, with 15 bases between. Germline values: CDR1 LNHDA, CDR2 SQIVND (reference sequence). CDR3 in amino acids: CASRGQHSSTDTQYF. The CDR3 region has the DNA TGTGCCAGTCGAGGACAGCACTCTAGCACAGATACGCAGTATTTT.

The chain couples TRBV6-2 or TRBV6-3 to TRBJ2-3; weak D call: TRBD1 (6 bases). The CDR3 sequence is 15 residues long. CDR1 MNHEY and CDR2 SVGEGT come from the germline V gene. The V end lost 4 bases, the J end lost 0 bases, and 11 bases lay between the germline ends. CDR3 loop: CASSSGTLSTDTQYF. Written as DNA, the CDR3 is TGTGCCAGCAGTTCCGGGACACTTAGCACAGATACGCAGTATTTT.

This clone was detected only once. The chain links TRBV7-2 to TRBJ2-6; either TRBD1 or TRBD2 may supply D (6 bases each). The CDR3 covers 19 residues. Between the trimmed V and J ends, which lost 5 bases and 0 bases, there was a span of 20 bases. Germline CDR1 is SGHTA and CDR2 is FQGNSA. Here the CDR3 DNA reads TGTGCCAGCAGCCGGAGGGGTGAGGGGGTTAACTCTGGGGCCAACGTCCTGACTTTC. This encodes CASSRRGEGVNSGANVLTF. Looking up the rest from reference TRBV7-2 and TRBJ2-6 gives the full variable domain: GAGVSQSPSNKVTEKGKDVELRCDPISGHTALYWYRQSLGQGLEFLIYFQGNSAPDKSGLPSDRFSAERTGGSVSTLTIQRTQQEDSAVYLCASSRRGEGVNSGANVLTFGAGSRLTVL.

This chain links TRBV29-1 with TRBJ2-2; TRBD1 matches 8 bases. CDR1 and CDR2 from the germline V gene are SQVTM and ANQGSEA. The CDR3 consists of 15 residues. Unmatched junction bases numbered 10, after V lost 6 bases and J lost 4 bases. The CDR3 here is CSVETGGQATGELFF. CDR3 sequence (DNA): TGCAGCGTCGAAACAGGGGGACAAGCCACCGGGGAGCTGTTTTTT.

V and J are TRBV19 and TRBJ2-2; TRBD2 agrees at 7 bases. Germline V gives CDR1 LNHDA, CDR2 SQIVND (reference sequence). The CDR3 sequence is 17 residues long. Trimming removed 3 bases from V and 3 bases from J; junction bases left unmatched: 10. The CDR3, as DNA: TGTGCCAGTAGTATGGCCGTTGCAGGACTAGACACCGGGGAGCTGTTTTTT. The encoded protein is CASSMAVAGLDTGELFF.

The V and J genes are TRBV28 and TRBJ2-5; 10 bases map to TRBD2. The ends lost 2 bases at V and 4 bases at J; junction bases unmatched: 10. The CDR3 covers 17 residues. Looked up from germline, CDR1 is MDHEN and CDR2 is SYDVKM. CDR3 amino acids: CASSLRTGRLAGETQYF. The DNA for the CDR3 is TGTGCCAGCAGTTTAAGGACGGGAAGACTAGCGGGAGAGACCCAGTACTTC.

DNA of the CDR3: TGTGCCAGCAGCTTAGCCAGGGGGTCCTCCTACGAGCAGTACTTC. This sequence encodes CASSLARGSSYEQYF. V is TRBV11-1 and J is TRBJ2-7; 7 bases map to TRBD1. Germline V gene sequence: CDR1 SGHAT, CDR2 FQDESV (reference sequence). Unmatched junction bases numbered 2, after V lost 0 bases and J lost 0 bases. The CDR3 totals 15 residues.

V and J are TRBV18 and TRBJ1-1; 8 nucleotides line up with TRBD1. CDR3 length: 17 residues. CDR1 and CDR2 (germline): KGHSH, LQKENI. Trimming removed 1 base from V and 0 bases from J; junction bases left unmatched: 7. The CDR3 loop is CASSPRQGPGLNTEAFF. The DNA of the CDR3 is TGTGCCAGCTCACCACGACAGGGGCCGGGTCTGAACACTGAAGCTTTCTTT.